Each of the 4 T cell receptor beta chains below was sequenced from the same sample in a study of shared clonotypes between healthy human individuals. Only in-frame clones appear in the TCRdb table, and some are missing; sequencing was by immunoSEQ multiplex PCR. The sample holds 330,000 or so clones, over 70% seen once. Sequences were obtained from memory CD4+ T cells sorted from blood. Stated subset: CD45RA-negative fraction. These receptors came from a man under 40 in good health.

The V and J genes are TRBV19 and TRBJ2-2; a weak D match, TRBD2 (6 bases). CDR1 is LNHDA, CDR2 SQIVND, per germline (reference sequence). V was shortened by 7 bases and J by 6 bases, with 15 bases between the two germline ends. The CDR3 has 14 amino acids. The chain's CDR3 is CASNHRAGSGELFF. CDR3 sequence (DNA): TGTGCCAGTAATCACCGGGCGGGGTCCGGGGAGCTGTTTTTT. Based on the CDR3 plus reference TRBV19 and TRBJ2-2, the full variable domain is DGGITQSPKYLFRKEGQNVTLSCEQNLNHDAMYWYRQDPGQGLRLIYYSQIVNDFQKGDIAEGYSVSREKKESFPLTVTSAQKNPTAFYLCASNHRAGSGELFFGEGSRLTVL.

The rearrangement links TRBV5-1 to TRBJ2-5; TRBD1 aligns across 11 bases. Germline trimming cut 4 bases from V and 4 bases from J; bases unmatched to any gene: 6. Germline CDR1 reads SGHRS; CDR2 reads YFSETQ. This CDR3 is 15 amino acids long. The CDR3 DNA follows: TGCGCCAGCAGCGCGAGGACAGGGGGCGGAGAGACCCAGTACTTC. Its translation is CASSARTGGGETQYF.

The chain joins TRBV30 to TRBJ1-4, with no clear D. The ends were cut back, 6 bases at V and 0 bases at J, with 14 bases in the middle. The V gene's germline CDR1 is GTSNPN and CDR2 SVGIG (reference sequence). CDR3 length: 15 residues. As DNA, the CDR3 is TGTGCCTGCCCATCCCGGGGAGCAACTAATGAAAAACTGTTTTTT. As protein: CACPSRGATNEKLFF. The variable domain in full, completed from reference TRBV30 and TRBJ1-4, reads SQTIHQWPATLVQPVGSPLSLECTVEGTSNPNLYWYRQAAGRGLQLLFYSVGIGQISSEVPQNLSASRPQDRQFILSSKKLLLSDSGFYLCACPSRGATNEKLFFGSGTQLSVL.

The V call is TRBV10-3, the J call TRBJ2-7; possibly TRBD2 for D (6 bases). The CDR3 sequence is 14 residues long. The germline gives CDR1 ENHRY, CDR2 SYGVKD. V gave up 7 bases and J gave up 4 bases, with 17 bases separating them. The CDR3 bases are TGTGCCATCATGAGGGCTAGCGAGTGGTACGAGCAGTACTTC. It translates to CAIMRASEWYEQYF.